Ten or more counts support the clone carrying this T cell receptor beta chain. Antigen unknown. This entry is derived from a study of tumor and adjacent non-tumor tissue in lung cancer. The study, taken as a whole, reports: Tumor TCR diversity, when higher, was linked to shorter survival. Tumor repertoires had a smaller top 100 clone share than normal lung.

This CDR3 comprises 17 residues. Between the trimmed V and J ends, which lost 6 bases and 2 bases, there was a span of 23 bases. No cell sorting was done before RNA was extracted from the tissue. The normal lung tissue was taken more than 3 cm from the tumor edge. Three rounds of nested PCR, following a modified ARM-PCR protocol, produced the TCRbeta library. From the multiplex PCR reads, TCRdb called clonotypes with MiXCR, one entry per CDR3 protein. The top ten hold roughly 37% of the sample, which has approximately 82,000 distinct CDR3 sequences, less than 85% seen once. The source is a man aged 65 to 79 with non-small cell lung cancer. The sample taken for sequencing was distant non-tumor lung tissue. The gene calls are TRBV12-3 or TRBV12-4 and TRBJ2-7; D is possibly TRBD1 (7 bases). Here the CDR3 reads CASSSYPTGRNTYEQYF. Here the CDR3 DNA reads TGTGCCAGCAGCTCATATCCGACAGGGAGGAATACCTACGAGCAGTACTTC.